This T cell receptor (beta chain) was documented in a study of T cells in Graves' hyperthyroidism and ophthalmopathy. This clonotype occurred a few times. The germline V gene encodes CDR1 PRHDT and CDR2 FYEKMQ (reference sequence). The CDR3 sequence is 12 residues long. V lost 5 bases to trimming and J lost 6 bases, with 7 bases between them. TCR beta CDR3 regions were amplified from RNA. An initial round of RT-PCR targeting the TCR CDR3 relied on the HTBI primer set. Each CDR3 protein is one row after TCRdb ran MiXCR on the multiplex PCR reads. The sample holds approximately 640,000 distinct CDR3 sequences, approximately 15% seen once. The diagnoses drew upon clinical symptoms, serum thyroxine and TRAb, thyroid ultrasound and orbital computed tomography.

The rearrangement joins TRBV13 to TRBJ1-4; D gene uncertain. The source material was blood. The TCR originated in a man aged 50 to 59 with Graves' hyperthyroidism. CDR3 DNA sequence: TGTGCCAGCAGCGGCCGTGATGAAAAACTGTTTTTT. This codes for CASSGRDEKLFF.